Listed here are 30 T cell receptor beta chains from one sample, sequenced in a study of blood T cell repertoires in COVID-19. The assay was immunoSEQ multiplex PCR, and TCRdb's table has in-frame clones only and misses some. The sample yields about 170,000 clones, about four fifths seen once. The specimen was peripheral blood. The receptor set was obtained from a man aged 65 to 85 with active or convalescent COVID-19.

The CDR3 region is CASSPRPPGTGGSSYEQYF. The CDR3 DNA sequence: TGTGCCAGCTCACCCCGACCTCCCGGGACAGGGGGTAGCTCCTACGAGCAGTACTTC. The rearrangement links TRBV18 to TRBJ2-7, with TRBD1 identical over 11 bases. V shed 3 bases and J 0 bases; nucleotides not matched to a gene: 13. The length of the CDR3 is 19 residues. CDR1 is KGHSH, CDR2 LQKENI, per germline.

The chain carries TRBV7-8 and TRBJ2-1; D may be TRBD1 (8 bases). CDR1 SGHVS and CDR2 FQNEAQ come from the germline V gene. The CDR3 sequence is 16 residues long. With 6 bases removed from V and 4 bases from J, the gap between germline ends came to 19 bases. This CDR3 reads CASSFKTGGGYNEQFF. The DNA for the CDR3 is TGTGCCAGCAGTTTTAAAACAGGGGGGGGGTACAATGAGCAGTTCTTC. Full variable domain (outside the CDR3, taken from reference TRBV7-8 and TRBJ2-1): GAGVSQSPRYKVAKRGQDVALRCDPISGHVSLFWYQQALGQGPEFLTYFQNEAQLDKSGLPSDRFFAERPEGSVSTLKIQRTQQEDSAVYLCASSFKTGGGYNEQFFGPGTRLTVL.

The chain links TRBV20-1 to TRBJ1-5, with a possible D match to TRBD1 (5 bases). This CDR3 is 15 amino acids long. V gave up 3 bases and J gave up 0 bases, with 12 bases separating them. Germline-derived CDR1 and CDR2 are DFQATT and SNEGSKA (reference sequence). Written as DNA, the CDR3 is TGCAGTGCTAGTGGGCGACAGAATAGCAATCAGCCCCAGCATTTT. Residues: CSASGRQNSNQPQHF.

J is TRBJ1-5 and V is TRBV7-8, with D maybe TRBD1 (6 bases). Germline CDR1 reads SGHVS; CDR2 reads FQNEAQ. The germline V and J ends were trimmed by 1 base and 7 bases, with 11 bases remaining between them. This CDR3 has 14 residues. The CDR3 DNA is TGTGCCAGCAGCTTAGGCACAGGGAAACAGCCCCAGCATTTT. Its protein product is CASSLGTGKQPQHF.

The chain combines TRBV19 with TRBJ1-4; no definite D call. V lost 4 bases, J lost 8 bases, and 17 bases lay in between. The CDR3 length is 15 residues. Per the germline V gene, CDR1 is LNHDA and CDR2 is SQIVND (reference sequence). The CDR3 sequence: CASSTGDSKDEKLFF. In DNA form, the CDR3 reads TGTGCCAGTAGTACGGGAGACTCGAAGGACGAAAAACTGTTTTTT.

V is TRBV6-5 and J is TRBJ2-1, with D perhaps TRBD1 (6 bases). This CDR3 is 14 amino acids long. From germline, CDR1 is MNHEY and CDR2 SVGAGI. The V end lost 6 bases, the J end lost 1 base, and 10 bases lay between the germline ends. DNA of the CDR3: TGTGCCAGCAGCTGGACAGAGTCCTACAATGAGCAGTTCTTC. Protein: CASSWTESYNEQFF.

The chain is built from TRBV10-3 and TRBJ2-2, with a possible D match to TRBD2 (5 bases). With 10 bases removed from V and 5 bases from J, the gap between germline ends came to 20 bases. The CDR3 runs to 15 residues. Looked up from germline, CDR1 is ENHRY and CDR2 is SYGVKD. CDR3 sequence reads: CATHLAGPGTGELFF. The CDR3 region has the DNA TGTGCCACCCACCTTGCTGGCCCGGGGACCGGGGAGCTGTTTTTT.

CDR3 sequence: CASSDSDRGWGNEQFF. CDR3 coding DNA: TGTGCCAGCAGCGATAGCGACAGGGGTTGGGGCAATGAGCAGTTCTTC. The V call is TRBV5-8, the J call TRBJ2-1; 8 nucleotides agree with TRBD1. V dropped 4 bases and J dropped 6; count of bases not matched to a gene: 12. Germline CDR1 is SGHTS and CDR2 is YDEGEE. The CDR3 length is 16 residues.

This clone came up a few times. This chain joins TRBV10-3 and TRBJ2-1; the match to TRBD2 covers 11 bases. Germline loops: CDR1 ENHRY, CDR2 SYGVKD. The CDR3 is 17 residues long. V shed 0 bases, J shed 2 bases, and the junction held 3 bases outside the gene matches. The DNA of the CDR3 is TGTGCCATCAGTGAGTCGAATAGCGGGAGGGCCTACAATGAGCAGTTCTTC. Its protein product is CAISESNSGRAYNEQFF.

The CDR3 DNA reads as TGTGCCAGCAGCTTAGGGACCGGGGCCCAGTACTTC. Its translation: CASSLGTGAQYF. This rearrangement joins TRBV7-6 to TRBJ2-5; the D gene is possibly TRBD2 (5 bases). The CDR3 loop spans 12 amino acids. Trimming took 1 base from V and 9 from J, leaving 9 bases between them. The germline V gene has CDR1 SGHVS and CDR2 FNYEAQ.

CDR3 DNA sequence: TGTGCCAGCAGTTCAAACCGGGACAGGGGCAATGAGCAGTTCTTC. Amino acids: CASSSNRDRGNEQFF. The V call is TRBV27, the J call TRBJ2-1; 10 bases line up with TRBD1. The V gene end was trimmed by 4 bases and the J gene end by 6 bases; junction bases not matched to a gene: 6. This CDR3 has 15 amino acids. Germline loops: CDR1 MNHEY, CDR2 SMNVEV (reference sequence).

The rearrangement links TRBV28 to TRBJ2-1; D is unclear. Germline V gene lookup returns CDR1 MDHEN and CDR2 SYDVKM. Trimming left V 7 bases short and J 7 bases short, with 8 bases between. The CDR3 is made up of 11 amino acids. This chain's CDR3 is CASMFLNEQFF. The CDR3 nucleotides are TGTGCCAGCATGTTCCTGAATGAGCAGTTCTTC.

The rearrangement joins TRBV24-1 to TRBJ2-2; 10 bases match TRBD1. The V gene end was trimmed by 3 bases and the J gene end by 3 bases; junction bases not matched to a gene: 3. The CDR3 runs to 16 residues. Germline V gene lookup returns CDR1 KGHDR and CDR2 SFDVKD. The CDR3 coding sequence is TGTGCCACCAGTGATATGGGGACAGGGGACACCGGGGAGCTGTTTTTT. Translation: CATSDMGTGDTGELFF.

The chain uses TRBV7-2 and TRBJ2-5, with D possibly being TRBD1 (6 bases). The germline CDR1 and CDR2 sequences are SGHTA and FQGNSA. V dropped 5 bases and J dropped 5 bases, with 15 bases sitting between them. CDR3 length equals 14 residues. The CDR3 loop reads CASSPGTSYETQYF. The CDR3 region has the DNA TGTGCCAGCAGCCCAGGGACATCTTACGAGACCCAGTACTTC.

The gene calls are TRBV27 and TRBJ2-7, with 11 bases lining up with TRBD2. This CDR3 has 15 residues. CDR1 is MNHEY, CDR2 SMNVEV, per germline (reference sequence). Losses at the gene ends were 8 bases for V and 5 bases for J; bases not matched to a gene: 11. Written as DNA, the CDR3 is TGTGCCAGCGTCCGACTAGCGGGACTTGTTAACGAGCAGTACTTC. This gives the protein CASVRLAGLVNEQYF.

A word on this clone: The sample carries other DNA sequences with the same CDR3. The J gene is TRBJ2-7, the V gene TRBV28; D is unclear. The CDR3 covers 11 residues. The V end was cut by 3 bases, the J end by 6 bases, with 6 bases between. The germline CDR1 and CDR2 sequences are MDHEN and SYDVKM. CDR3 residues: CASSLRGEQYF. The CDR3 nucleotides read TGTGCCAGCAGTTTGCGAGGCGAGCAGTACTTC.

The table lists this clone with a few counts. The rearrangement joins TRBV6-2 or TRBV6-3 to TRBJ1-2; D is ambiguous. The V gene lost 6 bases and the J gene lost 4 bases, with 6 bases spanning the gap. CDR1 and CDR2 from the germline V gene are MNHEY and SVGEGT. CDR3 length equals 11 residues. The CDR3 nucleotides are TGTGCCAGCAGCCCTCTCTATGGCTACACCTTC. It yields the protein CASSPLYGYTF.

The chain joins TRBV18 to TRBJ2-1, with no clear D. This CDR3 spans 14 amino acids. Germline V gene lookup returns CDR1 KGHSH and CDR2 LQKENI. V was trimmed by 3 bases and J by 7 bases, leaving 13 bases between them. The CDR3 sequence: CASSPNSGGNEQFF. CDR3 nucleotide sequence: TGTGCCAGCTCACCCAATTCGGGTGGGAATGAGCAGTTCTTC. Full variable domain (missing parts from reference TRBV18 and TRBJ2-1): NAGVMQNPRHLVRRRGQEARLRCSPMKGHSHVYWYRQLPEEGLKFMVYLQKENIIDESGMPKERFSAEFPKEGPSILRIQQVVRGDSAAYFCASSPNSGGNEQFFGPGTRLTVL.

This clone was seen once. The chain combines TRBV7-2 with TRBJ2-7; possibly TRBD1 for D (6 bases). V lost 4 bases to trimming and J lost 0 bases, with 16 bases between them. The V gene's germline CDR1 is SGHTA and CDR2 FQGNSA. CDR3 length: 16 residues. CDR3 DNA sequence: TGTGCCAGCAGCTCTAACAGGGTTATCTACTCCTACGAGCAGTACTTC. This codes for CASSSNRVIYSYEQYF.

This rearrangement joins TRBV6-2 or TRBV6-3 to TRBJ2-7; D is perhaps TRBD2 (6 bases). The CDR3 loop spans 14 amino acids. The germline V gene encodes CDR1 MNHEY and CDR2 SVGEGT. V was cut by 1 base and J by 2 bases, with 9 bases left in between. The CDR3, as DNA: TGTGCCAGCAGTTACTGGCGGGGCACCTACGAGCAGTACTTC. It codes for CASSYWRGTYEQYF.

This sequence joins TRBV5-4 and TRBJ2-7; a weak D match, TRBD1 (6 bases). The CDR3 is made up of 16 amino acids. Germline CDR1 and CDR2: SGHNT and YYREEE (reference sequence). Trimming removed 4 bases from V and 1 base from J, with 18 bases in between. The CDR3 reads CASSNKGGTLSYEQYF. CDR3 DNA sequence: TGTGCCAGCAGCAACAAAGGGGGTACCTTATCCTACGAGCAGTACTTC.

The CDR3 DNA is TGTGCCAGCAGTTTCACTAGACTGGGCAATGAGCAGTTCTTC. The encoded protein is CASSFTRLGNEQFF. The chain carries TRBV28 and TRBJ2-1, with a tentative D call TRBD2 (5 bases). Trimming removed 3 bases from V and 6 bases from J, with 12 bases in between. The CDR3 runs 14 residues. CDR1 is MDHEN, CDR2 SYDVKM, per germline. Together with reference TRBV28 and TRBJ2-1, the CDR3 gives the full variable domain: DVKVTQSSRYLVKRTGEKVFLECVQDMDHENMFWYRQDPGLGLRLIYFSYDVKMKEKGDIPEGYSVSREKKERFSLILESASTNQTSMYLCASSFTRLGNEQFFGPGTRLTVL.

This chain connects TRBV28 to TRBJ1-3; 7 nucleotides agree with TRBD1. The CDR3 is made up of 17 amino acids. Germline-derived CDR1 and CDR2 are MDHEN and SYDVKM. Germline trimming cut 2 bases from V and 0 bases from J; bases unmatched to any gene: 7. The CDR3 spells CASSLMDRLNSGNTIYF. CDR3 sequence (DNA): TGTGCCAGCAGTTTAATGGACAGGTTGAACTCTGGAAACACCATATATTTT.

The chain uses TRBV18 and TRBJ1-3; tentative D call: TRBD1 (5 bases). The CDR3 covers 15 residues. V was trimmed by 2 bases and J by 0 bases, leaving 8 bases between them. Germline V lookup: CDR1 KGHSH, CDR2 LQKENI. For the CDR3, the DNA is TGTGCCAGCTCACCAGGGGGGGTCTCTGGAAACACCATATATTTT. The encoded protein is CASSPGGVSGNTIYF.

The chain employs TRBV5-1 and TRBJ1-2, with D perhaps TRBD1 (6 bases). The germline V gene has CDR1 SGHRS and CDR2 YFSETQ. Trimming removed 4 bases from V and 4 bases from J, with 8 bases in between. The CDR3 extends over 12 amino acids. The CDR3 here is CASSQDSYGYTF. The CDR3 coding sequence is TGCGCCAGCAGCCAGGACAGCTATGGCTACACCTTC.

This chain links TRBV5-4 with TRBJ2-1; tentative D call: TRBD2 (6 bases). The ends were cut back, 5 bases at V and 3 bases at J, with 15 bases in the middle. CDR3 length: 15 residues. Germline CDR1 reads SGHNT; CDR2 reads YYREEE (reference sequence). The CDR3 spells CASRQGGVSYNEQFF. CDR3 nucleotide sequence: TGTGCCAGCAGACAAGGAGGGGTTAGCTACAATGAGCAGTTCTTC.

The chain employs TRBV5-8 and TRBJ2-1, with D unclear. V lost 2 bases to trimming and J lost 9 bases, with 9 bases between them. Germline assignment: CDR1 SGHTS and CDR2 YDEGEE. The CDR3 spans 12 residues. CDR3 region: CASSFRVTEQFF. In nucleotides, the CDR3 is TGTGCCAGCAGCTTCCGAGTCACTGAGCAGTTCTTC.

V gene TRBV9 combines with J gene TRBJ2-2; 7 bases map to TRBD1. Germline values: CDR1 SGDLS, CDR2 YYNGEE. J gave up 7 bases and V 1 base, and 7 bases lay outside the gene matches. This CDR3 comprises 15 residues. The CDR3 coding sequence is TGTGCCAGCAGCGTACAAGGGGGCTGGGGCGGGGAGCTGTTTTTT. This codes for CASSVQGGWGGELFF. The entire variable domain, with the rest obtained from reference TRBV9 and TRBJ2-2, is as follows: DSGVTQTPKHLITATGQRVTLRCSPRSGDLSVYWYQQSLDQGLQFLIQYYNGEERAKGNILERFSAQQFPDLHSELNLSSLELGDSALYFCASSVQGGWGGELFFGEGSRLTVL.

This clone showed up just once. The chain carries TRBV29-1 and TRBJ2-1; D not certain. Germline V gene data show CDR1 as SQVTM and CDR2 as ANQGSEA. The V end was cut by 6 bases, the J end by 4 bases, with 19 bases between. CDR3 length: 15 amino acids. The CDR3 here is CSVNGDSSLYNEQFF. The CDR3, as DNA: TGCAGCGTGAACGGTGACTCATCCCTTTACAATGAGCAGTTCTTC.

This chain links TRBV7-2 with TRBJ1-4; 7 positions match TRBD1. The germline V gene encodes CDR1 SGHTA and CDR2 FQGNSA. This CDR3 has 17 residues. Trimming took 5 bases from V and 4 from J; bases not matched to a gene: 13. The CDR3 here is CASSRDSIGFDNEKLFF. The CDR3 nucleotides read TGTGCCAGCAGCCGGGACAGCATTGGTTTCGATAATGAAAAACTGTTTTTT.